The rows below give T cell receptor beta chains drawn from one sample of a study of shared clonotypes between healthy human individuals. The repertoire was sequenced with immunoSEQ multiplex PCR; TCRdb's copy has only in-frame clones and lacks some. The table shows over a million clones, with approximately 78% occurring only once. What was sequenced was memory CD4+ T cells from PBMCs. The receptors derive from a man younger than 35 in good health. Some clones in this sample may be carry-over from other donors' samples. CDR3s include the opening cysteine and the closing phenylalanine or tryptophan. A D gene is named only where the DNA matches it firmly. Some rows have no size entry. The others give once, few or many, or a class for an expanded clone.

V,D,length,J,size,DNA,CDR3
TRBV15,NA,15,TRBJ2-6,NA,TGTGCCACCAGCAGAGGTGGCTCTGGGGCCAACGTCCTGACTTTC,CATSRGGSGANVLTF
TRBV30,NA,16,TRBJ2-3,NA,TGTGCCTGGGGCTTCGGACTTACTATTGCCACAGATACGCAGTATTTT,CAWGFGLTIATDTQYF
TRBV19,NA,15,TRBJ2-7,NA,TGTGCCAGTAGTCTCACCGGAACACCCGACTACGAGCAGTACTTC,CASSLTGTPDYEQYF
TRBV11-3,TRBD1,15,TRBJ1-1,NA,TGTGCCAGCAGCACGGGACAGGGGGAAGCGGCTGAAGCTTTCTTT,CASSTGQGEAAEAFF
TRBV28,NA,15,TRBJ2-7,NA,TGTGCCAGCAGTGCCCTTGGGGTTTCCCGCTACGAGCAGTACTTC,CASSALGVSRYEQYF
TRBV11-2,NA,14,TRBJ1-1,NA,TGTGCCAGCAGCTTCCAGGGGATGAACACTGAAGCTTTCTTT,CASSFQGMNTEAFF
TRBV9,NA,13,TRBJ1-2,NA,TGTGCCAGCAGCGTAGTTTCCGACTATGGCTACACCTTC,CASSVVSDYGYTF
TRBV9,NA,15,TRBJ2-2,NA,TGTGCCAGCAGCGTCGGCGATATCAGCACCGGGGAGCTGTTTTTT,CASSVGDISTGELFF
TRBV15,NA,16,TRBJ1-5,NA,TGTGCCACCAGCAGGGAGGGAGGGTACGGCAATCAGCCCCAGCATTTT,CATSREGGYGNQPQHF
TRBV5-4,NA,13,TRBJ2-7,NA,TGTGCCAGCAGCTCACCCGCATCCTACGAGCAGTACTTC,CASSSPASYEQYF
TRBV6-5,NA,12,TRBJ1-6,NA,TGTGCCAGCAACGTTCCCGGTTCACCCCTCCACTTT,CASNVPGSPLHF
TRBV28,NA,16,TRBJ1-1,once,TGTGCCAGCAGTTTATCGAGGCGGGGAACGAACACTGAAGCTTTCTTT,CASSLSRRGTNTEAFF
TRBV29-1,TRBD1,12,TRBJ2-3,NA,TGCAGCGTTGGACAGGGCGCAGATACGCAGTATTTT,CSVGQGADTQYF
TRBV28,NA,13,TRBJ1-1,NA,TGTGCCAGTACTCCGAGGAGGCAGACTGAAGCTTTCTTT,CASTPRRQTEAFF
TRBV18,NA,15,TRBJ1-5,NA,TGTGCCAGCTCAGACCGGATGAACGGCAATCAGCCCCAGCATTTT,CASSDRMNGNQPQHF
TRBV4-3,TRBD1,16,TRBJ1-2,NA,TGCGCCAGCAGCCCGATACCGGACAGGGAGAACTATGGCTACACCTTC,CASSPIPDRENYGYTF
TRBV25-1,NA,12,TRBJ2-1,NA,TGTGCCAGCAGGGACCTATACAATGAGCAGTTCTTC,CASRDLYNEQFF
TRBV10-3,NA,15,TRBJ1-5,NA,TGTGCCATCAGTGATCCGGACGGGTACAATCAGCCCCAGCATTTT,CAISDPDGYNQPQHF
TRBV5-1,NA,15,TRBJ1-4,NA,TGCGCCAGCAGCTTGTCACGAGGAGCCAATGAAAAACTGTTTTTT,CASSLSRGANEKLFF
TRBV2,TRBD2,13,TRBJ2-7,NA,TGTGCCAGCAGCCGACACCTTCTAGCGGCCCAGTACTTC,CASSRHLLAAQYF
TRBV25-1,NA,13,TRBJ2-2,NA,TGTGCCAGCAGTGGGGCCCCGTCCGGGGAGCTGTTTTTT,CASSGAPSGELFF
TRBV14,NA,15,TRBJ2-1,NA,TGTGCCAGCACCGCCCTCGTTGGTGGGTACAATGAGCAGTTCTTC,CASTALVGGYNEQFF